This T cell receptor (beta chain) was obtained from a study of T cell repertoires in cytomegalovirus infection. Study-wide background: Recently identified HLA-C-restricted CMV epitopes were used, and well-studied HLA-B-restricted CMV epitopes were used as well. Shared public TCR beta signatures pointed to both CMV infection and a matching HLA type.

TCRdb ran MiXCR on the reads and lists one entry per CDR3 protein. Found here are under 850,000 distinct CDR3 sequences, roughly a third of them singletons; the top ten hold around a sixth. About this clonotype: Its antigen is not known.

V lost 2 bases to trimming and J lost 0 bases, with 7 bases between them. This CDR3 has 15 residues. The germline V gene encodes CDR1 MNHEY and CDR2 SVGEGT. The J gene is TRBJ2-2, the V gene TRBV6-2 or TRBV6-3; D remains unclear. The receptor's source is a human donor in good health (CMV status not recorded). Some clones in this sample may be carry-over from other donors' samples. Sequencing was performed on cultured PBMCs, taken from culture after CMV antigen stimulation. The CDR3 loop is CASSYLYPNTGELFF. CDR3 in DNA: TGTGCCAGCAGTTACCTCTACCCGAACACCGGGGAGCTGTTTTTT.